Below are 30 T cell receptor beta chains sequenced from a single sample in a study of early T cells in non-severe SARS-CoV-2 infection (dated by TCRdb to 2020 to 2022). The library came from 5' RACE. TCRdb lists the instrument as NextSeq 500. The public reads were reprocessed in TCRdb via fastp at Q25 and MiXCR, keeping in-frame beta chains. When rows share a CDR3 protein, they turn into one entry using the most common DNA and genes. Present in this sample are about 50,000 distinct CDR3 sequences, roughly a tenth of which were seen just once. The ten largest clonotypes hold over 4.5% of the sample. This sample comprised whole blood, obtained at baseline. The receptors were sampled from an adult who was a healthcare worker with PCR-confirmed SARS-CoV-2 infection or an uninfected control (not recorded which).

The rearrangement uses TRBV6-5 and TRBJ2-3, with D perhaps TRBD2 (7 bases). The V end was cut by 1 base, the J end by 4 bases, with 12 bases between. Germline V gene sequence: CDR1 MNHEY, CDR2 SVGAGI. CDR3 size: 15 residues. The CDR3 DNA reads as TGTGCCAGCAGTTACTTGGGCGGGGGCTCAGATACGCAGTATTTT. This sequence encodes CASSYLGGGSDTQYF.

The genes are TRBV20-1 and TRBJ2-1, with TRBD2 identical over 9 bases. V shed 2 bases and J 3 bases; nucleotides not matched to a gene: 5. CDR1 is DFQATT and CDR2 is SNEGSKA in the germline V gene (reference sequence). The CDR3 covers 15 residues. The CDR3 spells CSARRSAGGYNEQFF. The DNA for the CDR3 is TGCAGTGCTAGAAGGTCAGCGGGAGGCTACAATGAGCAGTTCTTC.

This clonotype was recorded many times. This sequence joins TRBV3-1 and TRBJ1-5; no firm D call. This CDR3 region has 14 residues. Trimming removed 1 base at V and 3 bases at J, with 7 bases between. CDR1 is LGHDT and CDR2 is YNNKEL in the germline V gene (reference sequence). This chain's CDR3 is CASSQGSSNQPQHF. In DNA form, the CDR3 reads TGTGCCAGCAGCCAAGGGTCGTCCAATCAGCCCCAGCATTTT.

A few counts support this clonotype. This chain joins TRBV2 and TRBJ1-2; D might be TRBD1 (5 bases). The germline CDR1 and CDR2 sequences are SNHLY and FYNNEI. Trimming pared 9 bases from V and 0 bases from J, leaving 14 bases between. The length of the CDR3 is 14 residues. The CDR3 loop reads CASGAGASNYGYTF. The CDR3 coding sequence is TGTGCCAGTGGGGCAGGAGCCTCTAACTATGGCTACACCTTC.

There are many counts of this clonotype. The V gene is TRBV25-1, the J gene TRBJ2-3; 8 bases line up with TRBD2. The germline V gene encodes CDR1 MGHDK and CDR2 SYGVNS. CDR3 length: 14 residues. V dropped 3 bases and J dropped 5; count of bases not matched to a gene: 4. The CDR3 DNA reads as TGTGCCAGCAGTGACGCAGCGGGAGTAGATACGCAGTATTTT. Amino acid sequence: CASSDAAGVDTQYF. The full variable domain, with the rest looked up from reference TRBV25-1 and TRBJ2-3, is EADIYQTPRYLVIGTGKKITLECSQTMGHDKMYWYQQDPGMELHLIHYSYGVNSTEKGDLSSESTVSRIRTEHFPLTLESARPSHTSQYLCASSDAAGVDTQYFGPGTRLTVL.

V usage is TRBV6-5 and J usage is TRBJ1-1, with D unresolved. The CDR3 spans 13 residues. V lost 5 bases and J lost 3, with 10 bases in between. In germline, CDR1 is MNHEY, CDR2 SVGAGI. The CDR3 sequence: CASSRGWDTEAFF. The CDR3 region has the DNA TGTGCCAGCAGTCGCGGTTGGGACACTGAAGCTTTCTTT.

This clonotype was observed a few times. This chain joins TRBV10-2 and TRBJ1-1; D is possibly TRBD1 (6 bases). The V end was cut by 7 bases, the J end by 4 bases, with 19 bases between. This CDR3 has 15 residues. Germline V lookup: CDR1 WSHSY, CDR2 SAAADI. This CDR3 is CASIALGGGSTEAFF. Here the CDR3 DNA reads TGCGCCAGCATCGCGTTGGGAGGGGGAAGCACTGAAGCTTTCTTT.

The CDR3 DNA is TGTGCCAGCAGCCACCGACAGGAGGGAGTAGCTTTCTTT. As protein: CASSHRQEGVAFF. The rearrangement links TRBV14 to TRBJ1-1, with D possibly matching TRBD1 (6 bases). Germline assignment: CDR1 SGHDN and CDR2 FVKESK. V was clipped by 3 bases and J by 10 bases, with 15 bases between them. The CDR3 sequence is 13 residues long.

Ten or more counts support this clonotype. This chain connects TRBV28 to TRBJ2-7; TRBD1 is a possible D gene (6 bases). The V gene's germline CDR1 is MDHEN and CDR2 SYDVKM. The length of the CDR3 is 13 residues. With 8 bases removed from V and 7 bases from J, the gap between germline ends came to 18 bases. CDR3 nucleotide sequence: TGTGCCAGCCGAACCCAGGGGACCGTTGAGCAGTACTTC. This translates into CASRTQGTVEQYF.

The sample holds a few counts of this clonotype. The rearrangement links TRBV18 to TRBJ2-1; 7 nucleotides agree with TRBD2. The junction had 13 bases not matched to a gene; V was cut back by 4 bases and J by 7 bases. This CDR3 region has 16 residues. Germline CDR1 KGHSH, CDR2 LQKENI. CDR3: CASSLSPSGTGNEQFF. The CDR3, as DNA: TGTGCCAGCTCACTATCTCCCAGCGGGACGGGTAATGAGCAGTTCTTC.

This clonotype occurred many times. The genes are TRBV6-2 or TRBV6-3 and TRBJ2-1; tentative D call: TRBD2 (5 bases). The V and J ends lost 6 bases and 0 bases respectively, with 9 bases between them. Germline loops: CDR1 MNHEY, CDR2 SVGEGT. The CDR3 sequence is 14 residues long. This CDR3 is CASRGADSYNEQFF. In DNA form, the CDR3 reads TGTGCCAGCAGGGGAGCGGACTCCTACAATGAGCAGTTCTTC.

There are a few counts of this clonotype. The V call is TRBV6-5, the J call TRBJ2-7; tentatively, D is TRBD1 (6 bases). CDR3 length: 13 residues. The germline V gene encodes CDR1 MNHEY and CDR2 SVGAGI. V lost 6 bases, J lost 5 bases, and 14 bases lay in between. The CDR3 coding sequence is TGTGCCAGCAGCAACGTACAGGGCAACGAGCAGTACTTC. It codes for CASSNVQGNEQYF.

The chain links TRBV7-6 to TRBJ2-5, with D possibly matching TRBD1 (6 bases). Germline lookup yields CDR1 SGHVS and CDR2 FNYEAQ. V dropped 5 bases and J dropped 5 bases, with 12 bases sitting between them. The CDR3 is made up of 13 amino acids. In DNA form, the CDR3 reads TGTGCCAGCAGCCGGGGACAAGGGGAGACCCAGTACTTC. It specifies CASSRGQGETQYF.

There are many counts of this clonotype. The CDR3 nucleotides are TGTGCCAGCAGCCAAGTAACGGCTCGACGGAACAATGAGCAGTTCTTC. Residues: CASSQVTARRNNEQFF. The rearrangement uses TRBV3-1 and TRBJ2-1, with D unresolved. Germline values: CDR1 LGHDT, CDR2 YNNKEL (reference sequence). Trimming stripped 1 base from V and 5 bases from J, with 15 bases between. CDR3 length: 16 residues.

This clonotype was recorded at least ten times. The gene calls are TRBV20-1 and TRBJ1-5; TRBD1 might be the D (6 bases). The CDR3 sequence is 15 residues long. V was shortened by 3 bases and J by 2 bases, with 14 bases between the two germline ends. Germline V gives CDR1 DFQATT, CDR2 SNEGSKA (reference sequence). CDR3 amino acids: CSASRGGLGNQPQHF. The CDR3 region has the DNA TGCAGTGCTAGTCGGGGGGGCCTTGGCAATCAGCCCCAGCATTTT.

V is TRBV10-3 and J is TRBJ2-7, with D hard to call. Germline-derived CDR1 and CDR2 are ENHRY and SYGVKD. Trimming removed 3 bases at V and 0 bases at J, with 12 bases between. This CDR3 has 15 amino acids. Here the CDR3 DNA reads TGTGCCATCAGTGACTACACTGAGAGCTCCTACGAGCAGTACTTC. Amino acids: CAISDYTESSYEQYF.

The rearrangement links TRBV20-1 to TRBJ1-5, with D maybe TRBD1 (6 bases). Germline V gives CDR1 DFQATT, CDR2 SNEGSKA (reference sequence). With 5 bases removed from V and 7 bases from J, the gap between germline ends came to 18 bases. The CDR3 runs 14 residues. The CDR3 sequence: CSASEGDINQPQHF. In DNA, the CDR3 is TGCAGTGCTTCGGAGGGGGACATCAACCAGCCCCAGCATTTT.

CDR3: CASSLGGSRTEAFF. The CDR3 nucleotides read TGTGCCAGCAGCTTAGGGGGGTCGCGGACTGAAGCTTTCTTT. V is TRBV11-2 and J is TRBJ1-1; perhaps TRBD1 as D (5 bases). CDR3 size: 14 residues. Germline V CDR1 and CDR2: SGHAT, FQNNGV. The V gene lost 1 base and the J gene lost 5 bases, with 11 bases spanning the gap.

The CDR3 nucleotides are TGTGCCACCCGGGGGTACAATGAGCAGTTCTTC. This encodes CATRGYNEQFF. The chain has TRBV28 and TRBJ2-1; D is perhaps TRBD2 (6 bases). CDR1 MDHEN and CDR2 SYDVKM come from the germline V gene. CDR3 length equals 11 residues. The V gene lost 10 bases and the J gene lost 4 bases, with 8 bases spanning the gap.

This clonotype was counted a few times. This chain's CDR3 is CSARRGGPKDTQYF. CDR3 bases: TGCAGTGCTAGGCGGGGGGGCCCCAAAGATACGCAGTATTTT. This chain links TRBV20-1 with TRBJ2-3; 9 bases align to TRBD2. The CDR3 contains 14 residues. The ends lost 3 bases at V and 5 bases at J; junction bases unmatched: 6. Germline CDR1 DFQATT, CDR2 SNEGSKA (reference sequence).

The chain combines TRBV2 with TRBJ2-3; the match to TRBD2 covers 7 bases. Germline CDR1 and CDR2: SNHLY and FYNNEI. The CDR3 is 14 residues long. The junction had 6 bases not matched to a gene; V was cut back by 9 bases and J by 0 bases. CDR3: CASATSPSTDTQYF. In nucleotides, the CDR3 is TGTGCCAGTGCGACTAGCCCAAGCACAGATACGCAGTATTTT.

The CDR3 region has the DNA TGTGCCAGCAGTATGACGACAGGGAACGAGCAGTACTTC. Protein product: CASSMTTGNEQYF. The chain uses TRBV12-3 or TRBV12-4 and TRBJ2-7; 7 bases align to TRBD1. Trimming at V came to 5 bases and at J to 5 bases, leaving 6 bases not matched to a gene. This CDR3 has 13 amino acids.

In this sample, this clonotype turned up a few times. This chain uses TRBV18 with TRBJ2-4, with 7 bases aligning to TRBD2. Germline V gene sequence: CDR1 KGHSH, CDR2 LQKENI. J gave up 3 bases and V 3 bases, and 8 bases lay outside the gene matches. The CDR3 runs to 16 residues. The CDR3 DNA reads TGTGCCAGCTCACCGGGGGGGACGGCCTTCAAAAACATTCAGTACTTC. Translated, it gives CASSPGGTAFKNIQYF.

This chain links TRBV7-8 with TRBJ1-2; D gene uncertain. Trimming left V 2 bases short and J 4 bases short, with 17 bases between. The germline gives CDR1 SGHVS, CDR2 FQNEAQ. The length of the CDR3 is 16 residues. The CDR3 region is CASSLSPQADGYGYTF. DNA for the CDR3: TGTGCCAGCAGCTTAAGTCCTCAGGCGGACGGCTATGGCTACACCTTC.

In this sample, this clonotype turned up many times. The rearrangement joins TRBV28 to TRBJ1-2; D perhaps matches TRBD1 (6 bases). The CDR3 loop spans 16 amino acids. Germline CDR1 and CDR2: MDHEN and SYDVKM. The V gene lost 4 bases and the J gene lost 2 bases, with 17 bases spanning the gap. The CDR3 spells CASSSAGHRRNYGYTF. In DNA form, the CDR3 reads TGTGCCAGCAGTTCGGCGGGACACCGGAGAAACTATGGCTACACCTTC.

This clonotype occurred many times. CDR3 in amino acids: CASKRPLAGVTGELFF. As DNA, the CDR3 is TGTGCCAGCAAAAGGCCGCTAGCGGGGGTAACCGGGGAGCTGTTTTTT. This chain uses TRBV27 with TRBJ2-2, with TRBD2 identical over 10 bases. The CDR3 has 16 residues. Trimming cost V 7 bases and J 5 bases; bases outside gene matches: 10. Germline values: CDR1 MNHEY, CDR2 SMNVEV (reference sequence).

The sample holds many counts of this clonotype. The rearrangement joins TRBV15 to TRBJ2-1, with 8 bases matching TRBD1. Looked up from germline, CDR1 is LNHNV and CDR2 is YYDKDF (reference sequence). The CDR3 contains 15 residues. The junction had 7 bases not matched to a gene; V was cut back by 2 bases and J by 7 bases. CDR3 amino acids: CATSRPGTGVNEQFF. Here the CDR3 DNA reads TGTGCCACCAGCAGACCCGGGACAGGAGTGAATGAGCAGTTCTTC.

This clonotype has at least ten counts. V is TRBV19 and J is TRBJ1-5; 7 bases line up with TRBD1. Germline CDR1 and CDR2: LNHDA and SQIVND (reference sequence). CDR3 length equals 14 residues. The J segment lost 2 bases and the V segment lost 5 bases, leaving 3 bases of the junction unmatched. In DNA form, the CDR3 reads TGTGCCAGTAGTCCAACAGGGGGCAATCAGCCCCAGCATTTT. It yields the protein CASSPTGGNQPQHF.

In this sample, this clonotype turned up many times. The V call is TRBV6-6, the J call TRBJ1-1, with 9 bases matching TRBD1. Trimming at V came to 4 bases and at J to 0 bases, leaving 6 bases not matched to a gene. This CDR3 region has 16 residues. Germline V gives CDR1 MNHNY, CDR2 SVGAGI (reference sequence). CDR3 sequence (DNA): TGTGCCAGCAGTTCCCGGACAGGGGCAATGAACACTGAAGCTTTCTTT. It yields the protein CASSSRTGAMNTEAFF.

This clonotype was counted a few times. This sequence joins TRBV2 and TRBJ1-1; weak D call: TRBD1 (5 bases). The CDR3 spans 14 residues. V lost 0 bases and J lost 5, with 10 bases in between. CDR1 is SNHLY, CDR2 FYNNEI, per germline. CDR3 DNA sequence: TGTGCCAGCAGTGAAGCTGGGGACCGAACTGAAGCTTTCTTT. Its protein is CASSEAGDRTEAFF. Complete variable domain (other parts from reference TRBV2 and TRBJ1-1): EPEVTQTPSHQVTQMGQEVILRCVPISNHLYFYWYRQILGQKVEFLVSFYNNEISEKSEIFDDQFSVERPDGSNFTLKIRSTKLEDSAMYFCASSEAGDRTEAFFGQGTRLTVV.